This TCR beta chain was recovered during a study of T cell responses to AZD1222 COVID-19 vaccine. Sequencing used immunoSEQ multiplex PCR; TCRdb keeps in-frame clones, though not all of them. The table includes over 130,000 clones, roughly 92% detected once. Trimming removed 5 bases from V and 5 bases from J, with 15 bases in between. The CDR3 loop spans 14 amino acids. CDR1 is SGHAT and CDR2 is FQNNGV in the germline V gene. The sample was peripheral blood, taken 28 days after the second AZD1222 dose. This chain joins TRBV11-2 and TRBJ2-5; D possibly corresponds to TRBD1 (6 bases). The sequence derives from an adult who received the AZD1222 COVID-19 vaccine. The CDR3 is CASSPTQGLETQYF. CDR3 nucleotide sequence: TGTGCCAGCAGCCCCACCCAGGGGCTGGAGACCCAGTACTTC.